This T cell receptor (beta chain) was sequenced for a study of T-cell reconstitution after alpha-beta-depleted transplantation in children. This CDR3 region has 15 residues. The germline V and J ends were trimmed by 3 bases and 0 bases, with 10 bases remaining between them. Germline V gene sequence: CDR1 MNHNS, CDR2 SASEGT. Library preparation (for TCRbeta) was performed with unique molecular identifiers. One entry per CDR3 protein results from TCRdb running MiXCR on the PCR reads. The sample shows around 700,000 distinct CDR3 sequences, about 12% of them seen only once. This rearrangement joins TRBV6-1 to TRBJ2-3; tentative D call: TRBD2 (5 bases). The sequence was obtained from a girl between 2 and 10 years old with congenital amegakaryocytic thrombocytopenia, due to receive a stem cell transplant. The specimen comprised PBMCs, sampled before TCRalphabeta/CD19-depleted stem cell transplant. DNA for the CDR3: TGTGCCAGCAGTGAGCTCTCGGGGAGCACAGATACGCAGTATTTT. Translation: CASSELSGSTDTQYF.